This T cell receptor (beta chain) was observed in a study of cytomegalovirus exposure and HLA in healthy donors. For the study at large: An earlier analysis found 110 million or so unique TCR beta sequences from 200 million or so T cells.

On this clone: Antigen: not known.

General study points: When analyzed later, the rates of TCR association showed variation by HLA locus, with DRB1 the most and HLA-C the fewest.

This PCR relied on a set of 60 Vbeta primers and 13 Jbeta primers. Only in-frame clones appear in the TCRdb table, and some are missing; sequencing was by immunoSEQ multiplex PCR. The sample consists of about 120,000 clones, around 81% of them appearing once. The CDR3 runs to 15 residues. The germline gives CDR1 MNHEY, CDR2 SVGAGI. Trimming pared 6 bases from V and 4 bases from J, leaving 18 bases between. This TCR derives from a woman in her thirties in good health and CMV-seronegative. The sequenced material came from PBMCs. This chain uses TRBV6-5 with TRBJ1-2; maybe TRBD1 (5 bases). The CDR3 sequence is CASSPDRAGPYGYTF. As DNA, the CDR3 is TGTGCCAGCAGCCCTGACCGGGCGGGGCCCTATGGCTACACCTTC.